One sample yielded the 25 T cell receptor beta chains listed below, sequenced in a study of CD8+ T cells in alopecia areata. Following RNA extraction, reverse transcription yielded cDNA that acted as the sequencing template. TCRdb's copy holds only in-frame clones and misses some; the assay was immunoSEQ multiplex PCR. The data show fewer than 150,000 clones, 50% to 75% seen once. This sample's treatment: oral pan-JAK inhibitor, 5-10 mg twice daily. Sequencing was performed on CD8+ T cells sorted from blood, taken at week 4, from a patient treated with tofacitinib. All receptors derive from a human donor with alopecia areata.

V gene TRBV29-1 combines with J gene TRBJ2-6, with D perhaps matching TRBD1 (5 bases). CDR3 length: 15 residues. From germline, CDR1 is SQVTM and CDR2 ANQGSEA. Trimming left V 0 bases short and J 2 bases short, with 8 bases between. In DNA, the CDR3 is TGCAGCGTTGAAGAACCAGGGCCTGGGGCCAACGTCCTGACTTTC. Translated: CSVEEPGPGANVLTF. Variable domain in full (rest from reference TRBV29-1 and TRBJ2-6): SAVISQKPSRDICQRGTSLTIQCQVDSQVTMMFWYRQQPGQSLTLIATANQGSEATYESGFVIDKFPISRPNLTFSTLTVSNMSPEDSSIYLCSVEEPGPGANVLTFGAGSRLTVL.

V and J are TRBV7-9 and TRBJ2-7, with D unclear. V lost 5 bases and J 0 bases, leaving 8 bases between the germline ends. Per the germline V gene, CDR1 is SEHNR and CDR2 is FQNEAQ (reference sequence). The CDR3 runs to 13 residues. In DNA form, the CDR3 reads TGTGCCAGCAGCCAGAGCTCCTCCTACGAGCAGTACTTC. It yields the protein CASSQSSSYEQYF.

This clone was observed a handful of times. The rearrangement uses TRBV14 and TRBJ1-2; unclear D gene. CDR1 and CDR2 (germline): SGHDN, FVKESK. Trimming removed 0 bases from V and 3 bases from J, with 17 bases in between. CDR3 length: 17 amino acids. In DNA form, the CDR3 reads TGTGCCAGCAGCCAAGAAGTAACGGGCGATGGAGACTATGGCTACACCTTC. This sequence encodes CASSQEVTGDGDYGYTF.

The rearrangement uses TRBV15 and TRBJ1-1; D is possibly TRBD1 (5 bases). CDR1 is LNHNV and CDR2 is YYDKDF in the germline V gene (reference sequence). This CDR3 contains 14 residues. V was cut by 7 bases and J by 0 bases, with 12 bases left in between. As DNA, the CDR3 is TGTGCCACCAAAGGGGTACCCATGAACACTGAAGCTTTCTTT. Protein product: CATKGVPMNTEAFF.

The chain has TRBV29-1 and TRBJ2-5; the match to TRBD2 covers 8 bases. This CDR3 region has 16 residues. V was clipped by 5 bases and J by 9 bases; unmatched bases: 20. Per the germline V gene, CDR1 is SQVTM and CDR2 is ANQGSEA. The CDR3 region is CSVSPPAGARDGAQYF. For the CDR3, the DNA is TGCAGCGTTAGTCCCCCAGCGGGGGCACGCGATGGGGCCCAGTACTTC.

J is TRBJ1-2 and V is TRBV30; D remains unclear. The CDR3 consists of 14 residues. The V gene's germline CDR1 is GTSNPN and CDR2 SVGIG (reference sequence). V shed 1 base and J shed 3 bases, with 12 bases lying between them. CDR3 in DNA: TGTGCCTGGAGTGCTGGCAGATTCTACTATGGCTACACCTTC. It codes for CAWSAGRFYYGYTF.

The sample holds a few counts of this clone. The rearrangement links TRBV7-9 to TRBJ1-2, with D possibly being TRBD1 (5 bases). The V gene lost 6 bases and the J gene lost 4 bases, with 12 bases spanning the gap. The germline gives CDR1 SEHNR, CDR2 FQNEAQ (reference sequence). CDR3 length: 13 amino acids. The chain's CDR3 is CASRTRDSYGYTF. The CDR3 DNA sequence: TGTGCCAGCAGAACCAGGGATTCCTATGGCTACACCTTC. The variable domain in full, with the rest retrieved from reference TRBV7-9 and TRBJ1-2, is DTGVSQNPRHKITKRGQNVTFRCDPISEHNRLYWYRQTLGQGPEFLTYFQNEAQLEKSRLLSDRFSAERPKGSFSTLEIQRTEQGDSAMYLCASRTRDSYGYTFGSGTRLTVV.

In the case of this clone: Other DNA sequences within the sample encode an identical CDR3. The chain uses TRBV29-1 and TRBJ2-1; D remains unclear. Germline loops: CDR1 SQVTM, CDR2 ANQGSEA. The CDR3 contains 10 residues. V was pared by 5 bases and J by 1 base, with 0 bases between. The CDR3, as DNA: TGCAGCGTTTCCTACAATGAGCAGTTCTTC. Protein: CSVSYNEQFF.

The rearrangement links TRBV27 to TRBJ1-2; D possibly corresponds to TRBD1 (5 bases). The CDR3 has 14 amino acids. Germline V gene lookup returns CDR1 MNHEY and CDR2 SMNVEV (reference sequence). V lost 7 bases to trimming and J lost 3 bases, with 15 bases between them. The CDR3 is CASTAGPEDYGYTF. DNA for the CDR3: TGTGCCAGCACCGCGGGGCCCGAGGACTATGGCTACACCTTC.

The V gene is TRBV29-1, the J gene TRBJ2-3; 9 bases fit TRBD2. V lost 5 bases and J lost 1; bases outside the gene matches: 7. CDR3 size: 15 residues. CDR1 and CDR2 from the germline V gene are SQVTM and ANQGSEA. The CDR3 DNA sequence: TGCAGCGTTTCCTATAGCGGGGGTGGCACAGATACGCAGTATTTT. This codes for CSVSYSGGGTDTQYF.

J is TRBJ2-3 and V is TRBV19; D may be TRBD2 (5 bases). The CDR3 spans 19 residues. The ends were cut back, 9 bases at V and 3 bases at J, with 31 bases in the middle. Germline CDR1 reads LNHDA; CDR2 reads SQIVND (reference sequence). The CDR3, as DNA: TGTGCCAGCAGATCTGATACCGGGCCGGGGTGGATTGGTACAGATACGCAGTATTTT. It codes for CASRSDTGPGWIGTDTQYF. The full variable domain, completed using reference TRBV19 and TRBJ2-3, is DGGITQSPKYLFRKEGQNVTLSCEQNLNHDAMYWYRQDPGQGLRLIYYSQIVNDFQKGDIAEGYSVSREKKESFPLTVTSAQKNPTAFYLCASRSDTGPGWIGTDTQYFGPGTRLTVL.

This clone occurred a few times. CDR3 DNA sequence: TGTGCCAGCACCCTCTACAATGAGCAGTTCTTC. Protein sequence: CASTLYNEQFF. The V gene is TRBV5-6, the J gene TRBJ2-1, with D unclear. Germline-derived CDR1 and CDR2 are SGHDT and YYEEEE. V was shortened by 6 bases and J by 3 bases, with 4 bases between the two germline ends. The CDR3 sequence is 11 residues long. The variable domain in full, completed from reference TRBV5-6 and TRBJ2-1, reads DAGVTQSPTHLIKTRGQQVTLRCSPKSGHDTVSWYQQALGQGPQFIFQYYEEEERQRGNFPDRFSGHQFPNYSSELNVNALLLGDSALYLCASTLYNEQFFGPGTRLTVL.

The genes are TRBV15 and TRBJ2-7; TRBD1 is a possible D gene (6 bases). Germline-derived CDR1 and CDR2 are LNHNV and YYDKDF (reference sequence). The length of the CDR3 is 12 residues. V was pared by 5 bases and J by 3 bases, with 8 bases between. For the CDR3, the DNA is TGTGCCACCAGCGGCAGGGGCTACGAGCAGTACTTC. Its protein product is CATSGRGYEQYF.

The gene calls are TRBV25-1 and TRBJ1-6; D call uncertain. This CDR3 comprises 15 residues. The V gene's germline CDR1 is MGHDK and CDR2 SYGVNS. The V end lost 1 base, the J end lost 8 bases, and 12 bases lay between the germline ends. CDR3 region: CASSESWAEYSPLHF. CDR3 sequence (DNA): TGTGCCAGCAGTGAATCCTGGGCGGAGTATTCACCCCTCCACTTT. Full variable domain (remainder filled in from reference TRBV25-1 and TRBJ1-6): EADIYQTPRYLVIGTGKKITLECSQTMGHDKMYWYQQDPGMELHLIHYSYGVNSTEKGDLSSESTVSRIRTEHFPLTLESARPSHTSQYLCASSESWAEYSPLHFGNGTRLTVT.

The genes are TRBV9 and TRBJ1-2; 11 bases are a match to TRBD1. This CDR3 has 16 amino acids. V trimming: 2 bases; J trimming: 8 bases; junction bases outside the gene matches: 11. Germline-derived CDR1 and CDR2 are SGDLS and YYNGEE. CDR3 region: CASSVYGTGGLRGYTF. The CDR3 nucleotides read TGTGCCAGCAGCGTCTATGGGACAGGGGGACTCAGAGGCTACACCTTC.

The chain carries TRBV11-2 and TRBJ2-2; D uncertain. Germline CDR1 SGHAT, CDR2 FQNNGV. The V end lost 1 base, the J end lost 7 bases, and 7 bases lay between the germline ends. This CDR3 comprises 13 residues. The CDR3 bases are TGTGCCAGCAGCTTAGGCGTCGGCGGGGAGCTGTTTTTT. This gives the protein CASSLGVGGELFF.

CDR3 DNA sequence: TGCAGCGTACGCGACGGGAGCTCCTACGAGCAGTACTTC. This gives the protein CSVRDGSSYEQYF. The V call is TRBV29-1, the J call TRBJ2-7, with D maybe TRBD2 (6 bases). Trimming pared 6 bases from V and 0 bases from J, leaving 12 bases between. This CDR3 has 13 residues. From germline, CDR1 is SQVTM and CDR2 ANQGSEA.

The gene calls are TRBV25-1 and TRBJ2-7; possible D gene TRBD2, 7 bases. The V end was cut by 6 bases, the J end by 1 base, with 16 bases between. Germline V lookup: CDR1 MGHDK, CDR2 SYGVNS. The CDR3 is 15 amino acids. This chain's CDR3 is CASRTDGRGSYEQYF. CDR3 DNA sequence: TGTGCCAGCAGAACCGATGGGAGGGGGTCCTACGAGCAGTACTTC.

There are a few counts of this clone. This sample includes further DNA sequences coding for the same CDR3. V is TRBV29-1 and J is TRBJ2-7; D gene uncertain. Trimming removed 4 bases from V and 1 base from J, with 11 bases in between. The CDR3 length is 13 residues. Germline V gene sequence: CDR1 SQVTM, CDR2 ANQGSEA. As DNA, the CDR3 is TGCAGCGTTGGTGCCAGTAGGTCCTACGAGCAGTACTTC. Protein: CSVGASRSYEQYF.

This clone has only a few counts. The chain recombines TRBV29-1 with TRBJ2-3; TRBD1 aligns across 7 bases. Per germline, CDR1 SQVTM and CDR2 ANQGSEA. The CDR3 runs to 14 residues. J gave up 1 base and V 6 bases, and 7 bases lay outside the gene matches. CDR3 residues: CSVVTGDGTDTQYF. The CDR3, as DNA: TGCAGCGTGGTCACAGGGGATGGCACAGATACGCAGTATTTT.

This chain connects TRBV27 to TRBJ1-5; no firm D call. This CDR3 spans 15 amino acids. CDR1 is MNHEY and CDR2 is SMNVEV in the germline V gene (reference sequence). V was cut by 6 bases and J by 0 bases, with 12 bases left in between. The CDR3 sequence: CASSPGPISNQPQHF. CDR3 coding DNA: TGTGCCAGCAGCCCTGGACCGATTAGCAATCAGCCCCAGCATTTT.

The chain is built from TRBV30 and TRBJ1-1; D might be TRBD1 (6 bases). This CDR3 is 14 amino acids long. V was pared by 1 base and J by 2 bases, with 11 bases between. Germline V lookup: CDR1 GTSNPN, CDR2 SVGIG (reference sequence). The CDR3 is CAWSGGAGNTEAFF. Written as DNA, the CDR3 is TGTGCCTGGAGTGGGGGGGCCGGAAACACTGAAGCTTTCTTT.

This clone was seen a few times. The gene calls are TRBV29-1 and TRBJ2-1; D ambiguous. The CDR3 has 12 amino acids. Trimming shortened V by 3 bases and J by 8 bases, and 11 bases separated the two germline ends. CDR1 and CDR2 (germline): SQVTM, ANQGSEA. CDR3 protein: CSVEAPRDEQFF. In DNA form, the CDR3 reads TGCAGCGTTGAGGCCCCTAGGGATGAGCAGTTCTTC.

The gene calls are TRBV5-6 and TRBJ1-1, with 8 bases that match TRBD1. Germline trimming cut 1 base from V and 7 bases from J; bases unmatched to any gene: 3. The germline V gene has CDR1 SGHDT and CDR2 YYEEEE. The CDR3 spans 13 residues. CDR3 sequence (DNA): TGTGCCAGCAGCTTGAGGGGACAGGTTGAAGCTTTCTTT. Its protein is CASSLRGQVEAFF.

The J gene is TRBJ1-1, the V gene TRBV11-2; tentative D call: TRBD1 (6 bases). Trimming stripped 5 bases from V and 3 bases from J, with 16 bases between. Germline V gives CDR1 SGHAT, CDR2 FQNNGV. This CDR3 spans 15 amino acids. The CDR3 is CASSQPWGADTEAFF. In DNA, the CDR3 is TGTGCCAGCAGCCAACCCTGGGGGGCCGACACTGAAGCTTTCTTT.